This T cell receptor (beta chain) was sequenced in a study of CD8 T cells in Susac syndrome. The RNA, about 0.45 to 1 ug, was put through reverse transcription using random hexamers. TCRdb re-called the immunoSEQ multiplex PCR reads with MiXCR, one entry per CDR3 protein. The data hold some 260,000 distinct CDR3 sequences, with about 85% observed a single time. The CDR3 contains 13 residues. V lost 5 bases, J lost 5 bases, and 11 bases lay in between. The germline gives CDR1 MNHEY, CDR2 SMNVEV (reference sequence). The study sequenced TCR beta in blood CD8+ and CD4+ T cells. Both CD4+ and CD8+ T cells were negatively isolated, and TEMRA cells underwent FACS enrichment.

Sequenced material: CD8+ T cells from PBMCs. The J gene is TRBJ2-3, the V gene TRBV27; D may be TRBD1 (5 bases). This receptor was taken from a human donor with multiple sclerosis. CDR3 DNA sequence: TGTGCCAGCAGTATAAGCAGGGTAGATACGCAGTATTTT. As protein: CASSISRVDTQYF.